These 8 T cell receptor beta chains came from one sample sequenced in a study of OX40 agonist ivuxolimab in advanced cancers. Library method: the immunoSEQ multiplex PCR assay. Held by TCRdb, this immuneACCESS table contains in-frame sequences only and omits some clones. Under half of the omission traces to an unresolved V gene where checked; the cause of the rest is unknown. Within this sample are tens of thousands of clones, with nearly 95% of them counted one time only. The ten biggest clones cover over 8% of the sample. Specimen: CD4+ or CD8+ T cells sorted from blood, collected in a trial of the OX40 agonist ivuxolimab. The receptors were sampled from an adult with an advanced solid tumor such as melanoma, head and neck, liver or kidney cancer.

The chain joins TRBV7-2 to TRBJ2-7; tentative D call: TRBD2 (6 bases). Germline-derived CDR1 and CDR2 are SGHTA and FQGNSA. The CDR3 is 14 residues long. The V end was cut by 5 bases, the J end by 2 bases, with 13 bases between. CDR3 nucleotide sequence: TGTGCCAGCAGCCAAGGACTATTACCCTACGAGCAGTACTTC. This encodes CASSQGLLPYEQYF.

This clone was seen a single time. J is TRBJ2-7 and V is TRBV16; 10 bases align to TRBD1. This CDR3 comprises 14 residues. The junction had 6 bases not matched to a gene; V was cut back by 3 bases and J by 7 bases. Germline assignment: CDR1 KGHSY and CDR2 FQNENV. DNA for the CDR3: TGTGCCAGCAGCCACGGGACAGGGGTAGGTGAGCAGTACTTC. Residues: CASSHGTGVGEQYF.

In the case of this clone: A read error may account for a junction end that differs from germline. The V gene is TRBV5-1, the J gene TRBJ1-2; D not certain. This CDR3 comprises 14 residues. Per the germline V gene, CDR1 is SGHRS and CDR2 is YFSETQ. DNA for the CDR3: TGCGTCAGCAGCTTGGATGGGGAAATGGTTGGCTACACCTTC. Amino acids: CVSSLDGEMVGYTF.

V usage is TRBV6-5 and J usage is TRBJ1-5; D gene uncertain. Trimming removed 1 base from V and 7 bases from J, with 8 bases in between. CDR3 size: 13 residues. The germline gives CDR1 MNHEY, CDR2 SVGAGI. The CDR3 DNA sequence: TGTGCCAGCAGTTACTATTTTGGCCAGCCCCAGCATTTT. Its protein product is CASSYYFGQPQHF.

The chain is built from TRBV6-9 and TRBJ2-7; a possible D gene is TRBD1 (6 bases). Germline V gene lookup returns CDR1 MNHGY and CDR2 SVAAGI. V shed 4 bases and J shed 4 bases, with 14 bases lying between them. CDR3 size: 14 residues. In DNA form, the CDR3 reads TGTGCCAGCAGTTCTCGGACAGAATCTTACGAGCAGTACTTC. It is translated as CASSSRTESYEQYF.

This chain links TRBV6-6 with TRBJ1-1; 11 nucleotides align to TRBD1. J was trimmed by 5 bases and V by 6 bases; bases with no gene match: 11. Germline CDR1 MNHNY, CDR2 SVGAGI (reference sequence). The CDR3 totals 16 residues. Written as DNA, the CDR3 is TGTGCCAGCAGCTGGGACAGGGGGTCGGAGGGAACTGAAGCTTTCTTT. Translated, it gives CASSWDRGSEGTEAFF.

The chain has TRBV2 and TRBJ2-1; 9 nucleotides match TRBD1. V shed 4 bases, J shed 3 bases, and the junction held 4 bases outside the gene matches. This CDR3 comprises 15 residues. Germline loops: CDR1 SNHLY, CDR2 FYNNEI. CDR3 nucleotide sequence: TGTGCCAGCAGTGTTGGGACAGGGATCTACAATGAGCAGTTCTTC. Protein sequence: CASSVGTGIYNEQFF.

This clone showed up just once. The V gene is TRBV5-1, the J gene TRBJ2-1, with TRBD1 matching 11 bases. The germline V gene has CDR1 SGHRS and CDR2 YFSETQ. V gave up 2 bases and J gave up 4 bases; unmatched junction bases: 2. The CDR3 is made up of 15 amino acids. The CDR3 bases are TGCGCCAGCAGCTTCCGGGACAGGGGGTACAATGAGCAGTTCTTC. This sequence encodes CASSFRDRGYNEQFF.